A single sample is the source of the 26 T cell receptor beta chains below, sequenced in a study of blood T cell repertoires in COVID-19. The assay was immunoSEQ multiplex PCR, and TCRdb's table has in-frame clones only and misses some. The sample records about 480,000 clones, approximately 88% being singletons. Sequences were obtained from PBMCs or T cells enriched from blood (not recorded which). The origin of the receptors is a woman in her 40s who had recovered from COVID-19.

The chain carries TRBV18 and TRBJ2-1; tentatively, D is TRBD1 (5 bases). The CDR3 has 15 residues. CDR1 is KGHSH, CDR2 LQKENI, per germline. The ends were cut back, 3 bases at V and 5 bases at J, with 14 bases in the middle. The CDR3 DNA sequence: TGTGCCAGCTCACCGGGGCCCATTCCTCACAATGAGCAGTTCTTC. It specifies CASSPGPIPHNEQFF.

The genes are TRBV13 and TRBJ2-1; D gene unclear. Deletions cut 4 bases from V and 8 bases from J, with 15 bases between. Germline lookup yields CDR1 PRHDT and CDR2 FYEKMQ (reference sequence). The CDR3 totals 14 residues. The CDR3 sequence: CASSSASEWYEQFF. As DNA, the CDR3 is TGTGCCAGCAGCTCCGCCTCAGAATGGTATGAGCAGTTCTTC.

This clone showed up just a few times. The chain employs TRBV27 and TRBJ1-1, with 7 bases identical to TRBD1. The CDR3 consists of 15 residues. Trimming removed 6 bases from V and 1 base from J; junction bases left unmatched: 8. Germline V gene data show CDR1 as MNHEY and CDR2 as SMNVEV (reference sequence). CDR3 in DNA: TGTGCCAGCAGCAGAGTGGGACAGCAGAACACTGAAGCTTTCTTT. Amino acids: CASSRVGQQNTEAFF.

The rearrangement joins TRBV19 to TRBJ2-2; TRBD2 aligns across 8 bases. V shed 7 bases and J 7 bases; nucleotides not matched to a gene: 14. This CDR3 has 16 residues. Looked up from germline, CDR1 is LNHDA and CDR2 is SQIVND (reference sequence). The CDR3 reads CASNLAGLTRGGELFF. The CDR3 DNA reads TGTGCCAGTAATTTAGCGGGATTAACACGCGGCGGGGAGCTGTTTTTT.

This clone has only one observation. The chain is built from TRBV5-1 and TRBJ2-5; TRBD1 is a possible D gene (6 bases). Germline V gene sequence: CDR1 SGHRS, CDR2 YFSETQ. This CDR3 is 14 amino acids long. V was shortened by 2 bases and J by 5 bases, with 13 bases between the two germline ends. CDR3 in DNA: TGCGCCAGCAGCTTAACAGGGCCGGGGGAGACCCAGTACTTC. This gives the protein CASSLTGPGETQYF. The full variable domain, in which reference TRBV5-1 and TRBJ2-5 provide the parts outside the CDR3, is KAGVTQTPRYLIKTRGQQVTLSCSPISGHRSVSWYQQTPGQGLQFLFEYFSETQRNKGNFPGRFSGRQFSNSRSEMNVSTLELGDSALYLCASSLTGPGETQYFGPGTRLLVL.

V gene TRBV5-4 combines with J gene TRBJ2-7; maybe TRBD1 (6 bases). This CDR3 has 16 residues. Looked up from germline, CDR1 is SGHNT and CDR2 is YYREEE (reference sequence). V was trimmed by 4 bases and J by 1 base, leaving 18 bases between them. The CDR3 loop reads CASSPGTTGFSYEQYF. The CDR3 DNA reads TGTGCCAGCAGCCCAGGCACAACAGGGTTTTCCTACGAGCAGTACTTC.

The chain employs TRBV5-1 and TRBJ1-1; maybe TRBD1 (6 bases). Germline V gene sequence: CDR1 SGHRS, CDR2 YFSETQ. CDR3 length: 18 amino acids. Trimming took 0 bases from V and 0 from J, leaving 18 bases between them. The CDR3 here is CASSLGGGGNEMNTEAFF. In nucleotides, the CDR3 is TGCGCCAGCAGCTTGGGAGGCGGGGGCAACGAAATGAACACTGAAGCTTTCTTT. The full variable domain, with the rest looked up from reference TRBV5-1 and TRBJ1-1, is KAGVTQTPRYLIKTRGQQVTLSCSPISGHRSVSWYQQTPGQGLQFLFEYFSETQRNKGNFPGRFSGRQFSNSRSEMNVSTLELGDSALYLCASSLGGGGNEMNTEAFFGQGTRLTVV.

The chain combines TRBV4-2 with TRBJ2-3, with 11 bases identical to TRBD2. The trim removed 0 bases at V and 8 bases at J, leaving 13 bases unmatched. Germline-derived CDR1 and CDR2 are LGHNA and YNFKEQ. The CDR3 length is 18 residues. In DNA, the CDR3 is TGTGCCAGCAGCCAAGATAGGTCTCGGACTAGCGGGTGGGTTACGCAGTATTTT. It codes for CASSQDRSRTSGWVTQYF.

The chain carries TRBV7-2 and TRBJ2-1, with TRBD1 matching 8 bases. CDR1 and CDR2 (germline): SGHTA, FQGNSA. J gave up 5 bases and V 5 bases, and 8 bases lay outside the gene matches. The CDR3 runs to 15 residues. The CDR3: CASSPDRGAHNEQFF. CDR3 in DNA: TGTGCCAGCAGCCCTGACAGGGGTGCCCACAATGAGCAGTTCTTC.

J is TRBJ2-3 and V is TRBV30, with D possibly matching TRBD2 (7 bases). The germline CDR1 and CDR2 sequences are GTSNPN and SVGIG (reference sequence). The V and J ends lost 1 base and 4 bases respectively, with 21 bases between them. The CDR3 is 17 amino acids. CDR3 amino acids: CAWSGLGGGPWADTQYF. The CDR3 DNA reads TGTGCCTGGAGTGGATTAGGGGGAGGGCCTTGGGCAGATACGCAGTATTTT.

V is TRBV9 and J is TRBJ1-1, with 12 bases lining up with TRBD1. Germline lookup yields CDR1 SGDLS and CDR2 YYNGEE. CDR3 length: 16 amino acids. The trim removed 4 bases at V and 4 bases at J, leaving 8 bases unmatched. The CDR3 loop is CASSPGTGGGSTEAFF. In nucleotides, the CDR3 is TGTGCCAGCAGCCCCGGGACAGGGGGCGGGAGCACTGAAGCTTTCTTT.

The rearrangement links TRBV10-3 to TRBJ2-7; TRBD1 is a possible D gene (5 bases). The germline V and J ends were trimmed by 3 bases and 7 bases, with 13 bases remaining between them. From germline, CDR1 is ENHRY and CDR2 SYGVKD. This CDR3 has 13 amino acids. The CDR3 sequence is CAISDRAPDEQYF. As DNA, the CDR3 is TGTGCCATCAGTGACAGGGCCCCAGATGAGCAGTACTTC.

The chain carries TRBV3-1 (or the pseudogene TRBV3-2) and TRBJ2-5; D ambiguous. The germline CDR1 and CDR2 sequences are LGHDT and YNNKEL (reference sequence). The ends were cut back, 5 bases at V and 7 bases at J, with 8 bases in the middle. The CDR3 totals 11 residues. CDR3 bases: TGTGCCAGCAGCGCTTCAGGGACCCAGTACTTC. Its translation: CASSASGTQYF.

This chain links TRBV18 with TRBJ1-1; D remains ambiguous. CDR1 is KGHSH, CDR2 LQKENI, per germline. V lost 3 bases to trimming and J lost 0 bases, with 8 bases between them. The CDR3 is 14 residues long. CDR3 coding DNA: TGTGCCAGCTCACCGTTACAGATGAACACTGAAGCTTTCTTT. Its protein is CASSPLQMNTEAFF.

V is TRBV6-5 and J is TRBJ1-6, with 8 bases that match TRBD1. The ends lost 7 bases at V and 7 bases at J; junction bases unmatched: 9. The length of the CDR3 is 15 residues. Germline loops: CDR1 MNHEY, CDR2 SVGAGI. CDR3 in amino acids: CASTWTGIDNSPLHF. CDR3 in DNA: TGTGCCAGCACCTGGACAGGGATAGACAATTCACCCCTCCACTTT.

The rearrangement uses TRBV27 and TRBJ1-1, with D maybe TRBD1 (5 bases). Germline values: CDR1 MNHEY, CDR2 SMNVEV (reference sequence). With 2 bases removed from V and 3 bases from J, the gap between germline ends came to 16 bases. The CDR3 runs to 16 residues. CDR3: CASSLIPQGPDTEAFF. The CDR3 coding sequence is TGTGCCAGCAGTTTAATCCCTCAGGGCCCTGACACTGAAGCTTTCTTT.

The chain carries TRBV29-1 and TRBJ1-4; D gene unclear. V was clipped by 7 bases and J by 4 bases, with 10 bases between them. The CDR3 has 12 amino acids. Per the germline V gene, CDR1 is SQVTM and CDR2 is ANQGSEA. CDR3 DNA sequence: TGCAGCGCGACTAATGGTAATGAAAAACTGTTTTTT. The encoded protein is CSATNGNEKLFF.

V usage is TRBV5-1 and J usage is TRBJ2-5; D is perhaps TRBD1 (6 bases). The CDR3 length is 15 residues. Per the germline V gene, CDR1 is SGHRS and CDR2 is YFSETQ. Deletions cut 1 base from V and 2 bases from J, with 12 bases between. In DNA, the CDR3 is TGCGCCAGCAGCTTGCGGTCAGGGGTACAAGAGACCCAGTACTTC. This gives the protein CASSLRSGVQETQYF.

This sequence joins TRBV7-2 and TRBJ1-1; no firm D call. Trimming took off 1 base at V and 1 base at J, with 7 bases between the two ends. CDR3 length equals 14 residues. Germline V gene data show CDR1 as SGHTA and CDR2 as FQGNSA. This CDR3 is CASSLGATNTEAFF. For the CDR3, the DNA is TGTGCCAGCAGCTTAGGGGCGACGAACACTGAAGCTTTCTTT.

The chain has TRBV7-8 and TRBJ2-3, with 12 bases matching TRBD2. This CDR3 contains 17 residues. Germline V gene lookup returns CDR1 SGHVS and CDR2 FQNEAQ. The ends lost 1 base at V and 2 bases at J; junction bases unmatched: 4. CDR3 sequence: CASSLVLAGGNTDTQYF. Here the CDR3 DNA reads TGTGCCAGCAGCTTAGTACTAGCGGGAGGAAACACAGATACGCAGTATTTT.

The genes are TRBV3-1 (or the pseudogene TRBV3-2) and TRBJ2-7; TRBD2 matches at 8 bases. The CDR3 runs to 14 residues. J lost 5 bases, V lost 4 bases, and 7 bases had no gene match. The germline V gene encodes CDR1 LGHDT and CDR2 YNNKEL (reference sequence). The CDR3 sequence: CASSPGTSIHEQYF. As DNA, the CDR3 is TGTGCCAGCAGCCCCGGGACTAGTATCCACGAGCAGTACTTC.

The chain joins TRBV11-2 to TRBJ1-1; D not resolved. CDR3 size: 14 residues. Germline CDR1 and CDR2: SGHAT and FQNNGV. Trimming took off 1 base at V and 6 bases at J, with 12 bases between the two ends. For the CDR3, the DNA is TGTGCCAGCAGCTTAGTATCCAGGATCGCTGAAGCTTTCTTT. Its protein is CASSLVSRIAEAFF.

Worth noting for this clone: This sample includes further DNA sequences coding for the same CDR3. This sequence joins TRBV5-1 and TRBJ2-1; D perhaps matches TRBD2 (5 bases). The V gene's germline CDR1 is SGHRS and CDR2 YFSETQ. The CDR3 runs 14 residues. The V end lost 4 bases, the J end lost 7 bases, and 15 bases lay between the germline ends. The CDR3 sequence: CASSLSAGGNEQFF. The CDR3 DNA follows: TGCGCCAGCAGCCTCTCTGCGGGTGGGAATGAGCAGTTCTTC.

The rearrangement uses TRBV10-2 and TRBJ1-2; tentatively, D is TRBD1 (5 bases). Germline V CDR1 and CDR2: WSHSY, SAAADI. Between the trimmed V and J ends, which lost 9 bases and 1 base, there was a span of 12 bases. CDR3 length: 13 amino acids. The CDR3 reads CASTQEINYGYTF. The CDR3 DNA sequence: TGCGCCAGTACACAGGAGATTAACTATGGCTACACCTTC.

The CDR3 spells CASSLVGSGSSEQFF. The CDR3 region has the DNA TGCGCCAGCAGCTTGGTCGGTAGCGGTAGTAGTGAGCAGTTCTTC. The V gene is TRBV5-1, the J gene TRBJ2-1; TRBD2 might be the D (6 bases). The CDR3 contains 15 residues. V dropped 0 bases and J dropped 9 bases, with 16 bases sitting between them. Germline CDR1 SGHRS, CDR2 YFSETQ.

This clone appeared a single time. This chain uses TRBV30 with TRBJ1-2; 7 nucleotides line up with TRBD1. CDR1 is GTSNPN and CDR2 is SVGIG in the germline V gene (reference sequence). Unmatched junction bases numbered 11, after V lost 3 bases and J lost 4 bases. The CDR3 spans 15 residues. Written as DNA, the CDR3 is TGTGCCTGGAGCTGGTTTGGACAGGTCCGCTATGGCTACACCTTC. As protein: CAWSWFGQVRYGYTF.